This is a list of T cell receptor beta chains from one sample in a study of cytomegalovirus exposure and HLA in healthy donors. Produced via immunoSEQ multiplex PCR; TCRdb's table is partial and in-frame only. The sample has 250,000 to 350,000 clones, approximately 90% seen once. The sample taken for sequencing was PBMCs. All receptors come from a woman aged 30 to 39 in good health and CMV-seropositive. Both conserved end residues are part of each CDR3. The D gene is left open where the match is weak. Size is omitted from some rows. Given values are once, few, many or a class for expanded clones.

CDR3aa: CASSRRWGTEAFF
CDR3nt: TGCGCCAGCAGCCGGAGGTGGGGCACTGAAGCTTTCTTT
len: 13
d_gene: NA
abundance: NA
v_gene: TRBV5-1
j_gene: TRBJ1-1

CDR3aa: CASSFTGANYGYTF
CDR3nt: TGTGCCAGCAGCTTTACAGGGGCTAACTATGGCTACACCTTC
len: 14
d_gene: TRBD1
abundance: NA
v_gene: TRBV11-2
j_gene: TRBJ1-2

CDR3aa: CASRPTGGRGSSYNEQFF
CDR3nt: TGTGCCAGCAGACCTACAGGGGGCCGGGGTAGCTCCTACAATGAGCAGTTCTTC
len: 18
d_gene: TRBD1
abundance: NA
v_gene: TRBV6-8
j_gene: TRBJ2-1

CDR3aa: CATRSLTQYF
CDR3nt: TGTGCCACTCGGAGCCTCACGCAGTATTTT
len: 10
d_gene: NA
abundance: NA
v_gene: TRBV28
j_gene: TRBJ2-3

CDR3aa: CASSWWDRVGQPQHF
CDR3nt: TGTGCCAGTAGTTGGTGGGACAGGGTTGGTCAGCCCCAGCATTTT
len: 15
d_gene: TRBD1
abundance: NA
v_gene: TRBV19
j_gene: TRBJ1-5

CDR3aa: CASSLVGTSGTNEQFF
CDR3nt: TGTGCCAGCAGCTTAGTAGGAACTAGCGGGACGAATGAGCAGTTCTTC
len: 16
d_gene: TRBD2
abundance: NA
v_gene: TRBV13
j_gene: TRBJ2-1

CDR3aa: CASSQGRWAANVLTF
CDR3nt: TGCGCCAGCAGCCAAGGTCGGTGGGCGGCCAACGTCCTGACTTTC
len: 15
d_gene: NA
abundance: NA
v_gene: TRBV4-3
j_gene: TRBJ2-6

CDR3aa: CASSPPSLAGGETQYF
CDR3nt: TGTGCCAGCTCACCACCTTCTCTAGCGGGAGGTGAGACCCAGTACTTC
len: 16
d_gene: TRBD2
abundance: NA
v_gene: TRBV18
j_gene: TRBJ2-5

CDR3aa: CAWNWASGGNEQYF
CDR3nt: TGTGCCTGGAATTGGGCTAGCGGGGGTAACGAGCAGTACTTC
len: 14
d_gene: TRBD2
abundance: NA
v_gene: TRBV30
j_gene: TRBJ2-7

CDR3aa: CASTSSGRGYNEQFF
CDR3nt: TGTGCCAGCACCTCCTCCGGGAGGGGTTACAATGAGCAGTTCTTC
len: 15
d_gene: TRBD2
abundance: once
v_gene: TRBV28
j_gene: TRBJ2-1

CDR3aa: CASSLQGQSSGNTIYF
CDR3nt: TGTGCCAGCAGCTTACAGGGGCAGTCCTCTGGAAACACCATATATTTT
len: 16
d_gene: NA
abundance: NA
v_gene: TRBV7-2
j_gene: TRBJ1-3

CDR3aa: CASSFVLRDKFQISYEQYF
CDR3nt: TGTGCCAGCAGCTTCGTGCTGAGGGACAAGTTCCAAATCTCCTACGAGCAGTACTTC
len: 19
d_gene: NA
abundance: NA
v_gene: TRBV7-9
j_gene: TRBJ2-7

CDR3aa: CASRPDGTSGRVGEQFF
CDR3nt: TGTGCCAGCAGACCTGATGGGACTAGCGGGAGGGTCGGTGAGCAGTTCTTC
len: 17
d_gene: TRBD2
abundance: NA
v_gene: TRBV27
j_gene: TRBJ2-1

CDR3aa: CASSLGTHKNGNYEQYF
CDR3nt: TGTGCCAGCAGTTTGGGAACCCACAAAAACGGAAACTACGAGCAGTACTTC
len: 17
d_gene: NA
abundance: NA
v_gene: TRBV25-1
j_gene: TRBJ2-7

CDR3aa: CSVGQKDTEAFF
CDR3nt: TGCAGCGTCGGACAGAAGGACACTGAAGCTTTCTTT
len: 12
d_gene: NA
abundance: NA
v_gene: TRBV29-1
j_gene: TRBJ1-1

CDR3aa: CASRRTGGASPLHF
CDR3nt: TGTGCCAGCAGGAGGACAGGGGGCGCGTCACCCCTCCACTTT
len: 14
d_gene: TRBD1
abundance: NA
v_gene: TRBV27
j_gene: TRBJ1-6

CDR3aa: CASGLGVTGLETQYF
CDR3nt: TGTGCTAGTGGTTTGGGGGTTACAGGTTTGGAGACCCAGTACTTC
len: 15
d_gene: NA
abundance: NA
v_gene: TRBV12-5
j_gene: TRBJ2-5

CDR3aa: CASSLGPHGTGELFF
CDR3nt: TGCGCCAGCAGCTTGGGACCCCACGGAACCGGGGAGCTGTTTTTT
len: 15
d_gene: NA
abundance: NA
v_gene: TRBV5-1
j_gene: TRBJ2-2

CDR3aa: CASRSGTGNSGANVLTF
CDR3nt: TGTGCCAGCAGATCCGGGACGGGGAACTCTGGGGCCAACGTCCTGACTTTC
len: 17
d_gene: NA
abundance: NA
v_gene: TRBV6-4
j_gene: TRBJ2-6

CDR3aa: CASTVREGGSYEQYF
CDR3nt: TGTGCCTCTACAGTCCGGGAGGGAGGGTCCTACGAGCAGTACTTC
len: 15
d_gene: TRBD2
abundance: once
v_gene: TRBV28
j_gene: TRBJ2-7

CDR3aa: CASINPRGGNTEAFF
CDR3nt: TGTGCCAGCATCAACCCCAGGGGGGGAAACACTGAAGCTTTCTTT
len: 15
d_gene: TRBD1
abundance: NA
v_gene: TRBV25-1
j_gene: TRBJ1-1

CDR3aa: CASSLGGQKLFF
CDR3nt: TGTGCCAGCAGCTTAGGAGGGCAAAAACTGTTTTTT
len: 12
d_gene: NA
abundance: NA
v_gene: TRBV7-9
j_gene: TRBJ1-4

CDR3aa: CASSLDVAGGFSETQYF
CDR3nt: TGCGCCAGCAGCTTAGACGTAGCGGGGGGGTTCTCAGAGACCCAGTACTTC
len: 17
d_gene: TRBD2
abundance: few
v_gene: TRBV5-1
j_gene: TRBJ2-5

CDR3aa: CASLLEVFLTGELFF
CDR3nt: TGTGCCAGCCTCCTGGAGGTTTTCCTCACCGGGGAGCTGTTTTTT
len: 15
d_gene: NA
abundance: few
v_gene: TRBV7-9
j_gene: TRBJ2-2

CDR3aa: CASSHLRSSGGQETQYF
CDR3nt: TGCGCCAGCAGCCATTTGCGATCCAGCGGGGGACAAGAGACCCAGTACTTC
len: 17
d_gene: TRBD2
abundance: NA
v_gene: TRBV5-1
j_gene: TRBJ2-5

CDR3aa: CASSPLDSSRAGGSSYEQYF
CDR3nt: TGTGCCAGCTCACCTTTAGACAGTAGCCGAGCGGGGGGAAGCTCCTACGAGCAGTACTTC
len: 20
d_gene: TRBD2
abundance: NA
v_gene: TRBV18
j_gene: TRBJ2-7

CDR3aa: CASSIAAGGGETQYF
CDR3nt: TGCGCCAGCAGCATCGCTGCGGGGGGAGGAGAGACCCAGTACTTC
len: 15
d_gene: TRBD2
abundance: once
v_gene: TRBV4-3
j_gene: TRBJ2-5

CDR3aa: CASRQPGQGAYEQYF
CDR3nt: TGTGCCAGCAGACAGCCGGGACAGGGGGCTTACGAGCAGTACTTC
len: 15
d_gene: TRBD1
abundance: NA
v_gene: TRBV27
j_gene: TRBJ2-7

CDR3aa: CASSIGSGETDEQYF
CDR3nt: TGTGCCAGTAGTATCGGTTCCGGGGAGACGGACGAGCAGTACTTC
len: 15
d_gene: NA
abundance: NA
v_gene: TRBV19
j_gene: TRBJ2-7

CDR3aa: CASSPDRVKGQPQHF
CDR3nt: TGTGCCAGCAGTCCGGACAGGGTGAAGGGTCAGCCCCAGCATTTT
len: 15
d_gene: TRBD1
abundance: NA
v_gene: TRBV6-5
j_gene: TRBJ1-5

CDR3aa: CASSLRQSSYNEQFF
CDR3nt: TGTGCCAGCAGCCTTAGACAGAGCTCCTACAATGAGCAGTTCTTC
len: 15
d_gene: NA
abundance: NA
v_gene: TRBV14
j_gene: TRBJ2-1

CDR3aa: CASSLARSGNTIYF
CDR3nt: TGTGCCAGCAGCTTAGCGAGGTCTGGAAACACCATATATTTT
len: 14
d_gene: NA
abundance: NA
v_gene: TRBV11-2
j_gene: TRBJ1-3

CDR3aa: CASSQGGYTEAFF
CDR3nt: TGTGCCAGTAGCCAGGGGGGTTACACTGAAGCTTTCTTT
len: 13
d_gene: TRBD1
abundance: NA
v_gene: TRBV19
j_gene: TRBJ1-1

CDR3aa: CASSTTSGGAWDTQYF
CDR3nt: TGTGCCAGTAGTACGACTAGCGGGGGGGCCTGGGATACGCAGTATTTT
len: 16
d_gene: TRBD2
abundance: NA
v_gene: TRBV19
j_gene: TRBJ2-3

CDR3aa: CASSPPSSTEQFF
CDR3nt: TGTGCCAGCTCACCACCGAGCAGCACAGAGCAGTTCTTC
len: 13
d_gene: NA
abundance: NA
v_gene: TRBV18
j_gene: TRBJ2-1

CDR3aa: CASSLLFDRGEYEQYF
CDR3nt: TGTGCCAGCAGCCTCCTATTCGACAGGGGAGAGTACGAGCAGTACTTC
len: 16
d_gene: NA
abundance: once
v_gene: TRBV21-1
j_gene: TRBJ2-7

CDR3aa: CASSYSQGGYYGYTF
CDR3nt: TGTGCCAGCAGTTACTCACAGGGGGGGTACTATGGCTACACCTTC
len: 15
d_gene: TRBD1
abundance: NA
v_gene: TRBV6-6
j_gene: TRBJ1-2

CDR3aa: CSVGSYEQYF
CDR3nt: TGCAGCGTGGGTTCCTACGAGCAGTACTTC
len: 10
d_gene: NA
abundance: NA
v_gene: TRBV29-1
j_gene: TRBJ2-7

CDR3aa: CATSRDLGFREQYF
CDR3nt: TGTGCCACCAGCAGAGATCTGGGGTTCCGCGAGCAGTACTTC
len: 14
d_gene: NA
abundance: NA
v_gene: TRBV15
j_gene: TRBJ2-7

CDR3aa: CASSLVGYGSDEQFF
CDR3nt: TGTGCCAGCAGCTTGGTAGGGTATGGGAGCGATGAGCAGTTCTTC
len: 15
d_gene: NA
abundance: NA
v_gene: TRBV5-6
j_gene: TRBJ2-1

CDR3aa: CAWSVSVEQYF
CDR3nt: TGTGCCTGGAGTGTGTCCGTCGAGCAGTACTTC
len: 11
d_gene: NA
abundance: NA
v_gene: TRBV30
j_gene: TRBJ2-7

CDR3aa: CASSRDDRPENTGELFF
CDR3nt: TGTGCCAGCAGCCGAGACGACAGGCCTGAGAACACCGGGGAGCTGTTTTTT
len: 17
d_gene: NA
abundance: NA
v_gene: TRBV4-2
j_gene: TRBJ2-2

CDR3aa: CASWGVGGIRDGYTF
CDR3nt: TGTGCCAGCTGGGGGGTTGGGGGGATACGCGATGGCTACACCTTC
len: 15
d_gene: NA
abundance: NA
v_gene: TRBV28
j_gene: TRBJ1-2

CDR3aa: CASSLTSGGPNTGELFF
CDR3nt: TGTGCCAGCAGTTTGACTAGCGGGGGGCCTAACACCGGGGAGCTGTTTTTT
len: 17
d_gene: TRBD2
abundance: NA
v_gene: TRBV28
j_gene: TRBJ2-2

CDR3aa: CASGGQYSNQPQHF
CDR3nt: TGTGCCAGCGGGGGACAGTATAGCAATCAGCCCCAGCATTTT
len: 14
d_gene: TRBD1
abundance: NA
v_gene: TRBV6-1
j_gene: TRBJ1-5

CDR3aa: CASSENTGQAGEQYF
CDR3nt: TGTGCCAGCAGTGAAAATACGGGACAGGCGGGCGAGCAGTACTTC
len: 15
d_gene: TRBD1
abundance: many
v_gene: TRBV6-1
j_gene: TRBJ2-7

CDR3aa: CASSEFGTGGEQYF
CDR3nt: TGTGCCAGCAGTGAATTCGGGACAGGGGGCGAGCAGTACTTC
len: 14
d_gene: TRBD1
abundance: NA
v_gene: TRBV25-1
j_gene: TRBJ2-7

CDR3aa: CASRLEFEPTYEQYF
CDR3nt: TGTGCCAGCAGACTGGAGTTTGAGCCTACCTACGAGCAGTACTTC
len: 15
d_gene: NA
abundance: NA
v_gene: TRBV6-5
j_gene: TRBJ2-7

CDR3aa: CASSVGGSSYEQYF
CDR3nt: TGTGCCAGCAGCGTGGGGGGAAGCTCCTACGAGCAGTACTTC
len: 14
d_gene: NA
abundance: NA
v_gene: TRBV9
j_gene: TRBJ2-7

CDR3aa: CATTGLAGGGTDTQYF
CDR3nt: TGCGCCACCACAGGACTAGCGGGAGGGGGTACAGATACGCAGTATTTT
len: 16
d_gene: TRBD2
abundance: NA
v_gene: TRBV5-1
j_gene: TRBJ2-3

CDR3aa: CAWSVSPGAVTDTQYF
CDR3nt: TGTGCCTGGAGTGTATCACCGGGGGCCGTCACAGATACGCAGTATTTT
len: 16
d_gene: NA
abundance: NA
v_gene: TRBV30
j_gene: TRBJ2-3

CDR3aa: CASSYSGTEQFF
CDR3nt: TGTGCCAGCAGCTATAGCGGGACTGAGCAGTTCTTC
len: 12
d_gene: TRBD2
abundance: NA
v_gene: TRBV9
j_gene: TRBJ2-1

CDR3aa: CASSAMNEQFF
CDR3nt: TGTGCCAGCAGTGCGATGAATGAGCAGTTCTTC
len: 11
d_gene: NA
abundance: NA
v_gene: TRBV25-1
j_gene: TRBJ2-1

CDR3aa: CASSFLADRTDTQYF
CDR3nt: TGTGCCAGCAGCTTTCTAGCGGACCGCACAGATACGCAGTATTTT
len: 15
d_gene: TRBD2
abundance: NA
v_gene: TRBV7-6
j_gene: TRBJ2-3

CDR3aa: CASSETGSREQYF
CDR3nt: TGTGCCAGCAGTGAAACAGGGTCTAGGGAGCAGTACTTC
len: 13
d_gene: NA
abundance: NA
v_gene: TRBV6-1
j_gene: TRBJ2-7